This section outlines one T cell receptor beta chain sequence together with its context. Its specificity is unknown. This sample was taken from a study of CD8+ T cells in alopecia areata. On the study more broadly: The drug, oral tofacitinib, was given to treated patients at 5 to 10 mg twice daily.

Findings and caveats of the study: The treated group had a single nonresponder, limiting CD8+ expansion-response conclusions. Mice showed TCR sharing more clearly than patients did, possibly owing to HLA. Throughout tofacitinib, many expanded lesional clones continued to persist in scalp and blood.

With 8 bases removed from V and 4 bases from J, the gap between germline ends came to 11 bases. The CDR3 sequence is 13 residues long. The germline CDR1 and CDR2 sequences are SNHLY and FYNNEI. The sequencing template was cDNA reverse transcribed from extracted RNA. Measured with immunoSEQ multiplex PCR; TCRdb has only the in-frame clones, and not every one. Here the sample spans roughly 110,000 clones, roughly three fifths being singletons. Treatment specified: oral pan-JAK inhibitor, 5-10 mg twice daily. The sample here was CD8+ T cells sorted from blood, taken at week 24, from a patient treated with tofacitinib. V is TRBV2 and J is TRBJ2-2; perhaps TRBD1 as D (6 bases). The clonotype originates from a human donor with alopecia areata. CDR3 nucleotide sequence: TGTGCCAGCGGTTGGACAGTCACCGGGGAGCTGTTTTTT. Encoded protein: CASGWTVTGELFF.